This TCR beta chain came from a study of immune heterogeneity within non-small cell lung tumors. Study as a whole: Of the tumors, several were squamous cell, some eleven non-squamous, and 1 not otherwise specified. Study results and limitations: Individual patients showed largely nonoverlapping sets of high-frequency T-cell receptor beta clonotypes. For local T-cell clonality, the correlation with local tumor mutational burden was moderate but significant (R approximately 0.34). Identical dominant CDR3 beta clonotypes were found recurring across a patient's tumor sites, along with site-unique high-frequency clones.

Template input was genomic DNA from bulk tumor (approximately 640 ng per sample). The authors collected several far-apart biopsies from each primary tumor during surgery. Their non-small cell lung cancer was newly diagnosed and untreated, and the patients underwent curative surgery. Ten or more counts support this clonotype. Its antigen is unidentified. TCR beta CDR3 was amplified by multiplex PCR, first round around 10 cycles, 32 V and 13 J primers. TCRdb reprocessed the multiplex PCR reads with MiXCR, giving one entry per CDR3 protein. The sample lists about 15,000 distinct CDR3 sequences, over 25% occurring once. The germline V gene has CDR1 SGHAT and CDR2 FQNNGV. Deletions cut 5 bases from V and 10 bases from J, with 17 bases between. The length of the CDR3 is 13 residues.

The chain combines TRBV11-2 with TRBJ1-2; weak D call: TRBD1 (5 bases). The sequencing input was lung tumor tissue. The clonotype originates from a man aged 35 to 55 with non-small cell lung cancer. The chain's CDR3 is CASSPSQGTDYTF. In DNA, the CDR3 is TGTGCCAGCAGCCCCAGCCAGGGCACTGACTACACCTTC. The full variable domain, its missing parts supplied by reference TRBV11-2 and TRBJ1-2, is EAGVAQSPRYKIIEKRQSVAFWCNPISGHATLYWYQQILGQGPKLLIQFQNNGVVDDSQLPKDRFSAERLKGVDSTLKIQPAKLEDSAVYLCASSPSQGTDYTFGSGTRLTVV.